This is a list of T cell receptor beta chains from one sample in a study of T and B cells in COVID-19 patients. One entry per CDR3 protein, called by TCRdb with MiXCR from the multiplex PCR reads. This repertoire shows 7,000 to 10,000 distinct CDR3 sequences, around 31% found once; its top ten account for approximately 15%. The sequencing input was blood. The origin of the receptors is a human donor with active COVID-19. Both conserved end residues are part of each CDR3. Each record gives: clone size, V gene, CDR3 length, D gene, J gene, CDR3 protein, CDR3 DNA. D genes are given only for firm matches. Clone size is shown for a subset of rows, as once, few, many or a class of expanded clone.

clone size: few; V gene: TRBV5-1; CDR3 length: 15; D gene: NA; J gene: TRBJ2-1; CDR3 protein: CASSFVGAPYNEQFF; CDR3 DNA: TGCGCCAGCAGCTTTGTTGGGGCACCCTACAATGAGCAGTTCTTC
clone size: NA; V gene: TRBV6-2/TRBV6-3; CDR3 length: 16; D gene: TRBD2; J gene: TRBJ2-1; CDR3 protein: CASSYFQTSGGDEQFF; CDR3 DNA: TGTGCCAGCAGTTACTTTCAGACTAGCGGGGGCGATGAGCAGTTCTTC
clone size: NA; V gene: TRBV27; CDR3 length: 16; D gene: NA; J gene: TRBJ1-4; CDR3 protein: CASSLGGRRGNEKLFF; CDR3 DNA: TGTGCCAGCAGTTTGGGGGGGAGGAGGGGTAATGAAAAACTGTTTTTT
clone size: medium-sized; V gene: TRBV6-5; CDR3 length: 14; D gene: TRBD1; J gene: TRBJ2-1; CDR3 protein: CASSRDSSYNEQFF; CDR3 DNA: TGTGCCAGCAGTCGGGACAGTTCCTACAATGAGCAGTTCTTC
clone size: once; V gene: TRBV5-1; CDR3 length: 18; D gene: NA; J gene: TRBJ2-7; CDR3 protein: CASSWTFPGQSGVYEQYF; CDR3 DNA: TGCGCCAGCAGCTGGACCTTCCCCGGTCAGTCGGGCGTCTACGAGCAGTACTTC
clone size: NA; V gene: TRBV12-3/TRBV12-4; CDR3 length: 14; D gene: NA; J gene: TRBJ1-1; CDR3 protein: CASGPVASFTEAFF; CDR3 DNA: TGTGCCAGCGGGCCCGTGGCTAGCTTCACTGAAGCTTTCTTT
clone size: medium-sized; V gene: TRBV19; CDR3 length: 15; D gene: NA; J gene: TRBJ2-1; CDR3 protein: CASSVTGYSYNEQFF; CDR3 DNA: TGTGCCAGTAGTGTGACAGGATACTCCTACAATGAGCAGTTCTTC
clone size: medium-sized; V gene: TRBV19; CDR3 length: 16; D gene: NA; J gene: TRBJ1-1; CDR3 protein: CASSIEQVRSGTEAFF; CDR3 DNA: TGTGCCAGTAGTATAGAACAGGTTCGAAGTGGCACTGAAGCTTTCTTT
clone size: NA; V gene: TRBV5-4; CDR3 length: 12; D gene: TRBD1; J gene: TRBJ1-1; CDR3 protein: CASSFGQGEAFF; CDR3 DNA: TGTGCCAGCAGCTTCGGACAGGGGGAAGCTTTCTTT
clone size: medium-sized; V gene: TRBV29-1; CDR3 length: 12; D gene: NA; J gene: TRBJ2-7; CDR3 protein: CSVYTESYEQYF; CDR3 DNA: TGCAGCGTATACACAGAATCCTACGAGCAGTACTTC
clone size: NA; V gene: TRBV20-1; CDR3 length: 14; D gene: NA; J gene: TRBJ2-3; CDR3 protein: CSAYKQGTADTQYF; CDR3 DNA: TGCAGTGCCTACAAACAGGGAACCGCGGATACGCAGTATTTT
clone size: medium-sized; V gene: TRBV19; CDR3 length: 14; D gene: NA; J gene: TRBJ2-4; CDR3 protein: CASSTRLAKNIQYF; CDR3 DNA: TGTGCCAGTAGTACCAGGCTAGCCAAAAACATTCAGTACTTC
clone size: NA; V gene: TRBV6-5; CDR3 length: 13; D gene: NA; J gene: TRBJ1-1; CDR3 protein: CASSYSGSTEAFF; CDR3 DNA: TGTGCCAGCAGTTACAGCGGGTCCACTGAAGCTTTCTTT
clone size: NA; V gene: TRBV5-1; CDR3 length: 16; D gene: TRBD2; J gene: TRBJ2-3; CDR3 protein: CASSLVVAGAADTQYF; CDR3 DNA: TGCGCCAGCAGCTTGGTAGTAGCGGGGGCTGCAGATACGCAGTATTTT
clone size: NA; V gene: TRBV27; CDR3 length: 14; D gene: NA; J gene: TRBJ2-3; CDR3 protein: CASSFGGAPDTQYF; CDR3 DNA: TGTGCCAGCAGTTTTGGGGGGGCCCCAGATACGCAGTATTTT
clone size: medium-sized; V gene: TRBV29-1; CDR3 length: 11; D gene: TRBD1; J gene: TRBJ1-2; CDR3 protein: CSVGLTGGYTF; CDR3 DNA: TGCAGCGTTGGCCTGACAGGGGGCTACACCTTC
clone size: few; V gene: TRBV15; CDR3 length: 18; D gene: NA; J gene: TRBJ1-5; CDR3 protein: CATSRDLLAGKGHQPQHF; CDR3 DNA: TGTGCCACCAGCAGAGATTTATTAGCGGGGAAAGGGCATCAGCCCCAGCATTTT
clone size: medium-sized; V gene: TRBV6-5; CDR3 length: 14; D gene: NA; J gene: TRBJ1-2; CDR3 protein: CASRTGAPPYGYTF; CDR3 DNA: TGTGCCAGCAGAACGGGAGCTCCCCCCTATGGCTACACCTTC
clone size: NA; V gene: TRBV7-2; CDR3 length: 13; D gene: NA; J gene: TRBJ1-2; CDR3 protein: CASSLGGGNGYTF; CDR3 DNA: TGTGCCAGCAGCTTAGGAGGGGGGAATGGCTACACCTTC
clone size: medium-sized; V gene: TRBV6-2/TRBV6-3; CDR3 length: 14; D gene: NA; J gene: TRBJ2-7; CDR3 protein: CASSYRRPPYEQYF; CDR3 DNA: TGTGCCAGCAGTTACCGGCGCCCCCCATACGAGCAGTACTTC
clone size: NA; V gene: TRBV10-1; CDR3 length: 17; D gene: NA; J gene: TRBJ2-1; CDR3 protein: CASSDFDRTSSYNEQFF; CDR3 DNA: TGCGCCAGCAGTGATTTTGACAGGACGAGCTCCTACAATGAGCAGTTCTTC
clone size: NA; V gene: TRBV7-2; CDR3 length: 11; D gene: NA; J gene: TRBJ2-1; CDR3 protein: CASSKPGGKFF; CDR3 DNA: TGTGCCAGCAGCAAGCCCGGAGGTAAGTTCTTC